The 17 T cell receptor beta chains presented below share a single source sample, sequenced in a study of beta chain features in type 1 diabetes. cDNA synthesis used the whole RNA isolate, giving expressed TCRB sequences. TCRdb keeps only in-frame clones here, not all; method: immunoSEQ multiplex PCR. The profile shows 250,000 or so clones, about 71% of them singletons. The sequencing input was naive CD4+ T cells from blood. The receptors shown here come from a man younger than 40 in good health.

The J gene is TRBJ2-7, the V gene TRBV15; 7 bases are shared with TRBD1. From germline, CDR1 is LNHNV and CDR2 YYDKDF (reference sequence). There are 14 residues in the CDR3. V shed 6 bases and J 5 bases; nucleotides not matched to a gene: 10. The CDR3 sequence: CATRDRQYSHEQYF. The DNA of the CDR3 is TGTGCCACCAGGGACAGGCAGTATAGTCACGAGCAGTACTTC. Drawing the rest from reference TRBV15 and TRBJ2-7, the complete variable domain is DAMVIQNPRYQVTQFGKPVTLSCSQTLNHNVMYWYQQKSSQAPKLLFHYYDKDFNNEADTPDNFQSRRPNTSFCFLDIRSPGLGDTAMYLCATRDRQYSHEQYFGPGTRLTVT.

The table lists this clone with a few counts. This sequence joins TRBV11-2 and TRBJ2-1; D is uncertain. Germline V gives CDR1 SGHAT, CDR2 FQNNGV. This CDR3 is built from 14 residues. V gave up 5 bases and J gave up 7 bases, with 15 bases separating them. CDR3 DNA sequence: TGTGCCAGCAGCCCACGCTCCAAGCAAAATGAGCAGTTCTTC. The encoded protein is CASSPRSKQNEQFF.

The rearrangement joins TRBV13 to TRBJ2-6; no reliable D call. Trimming left V 1 base short and J 6 bases short, with 10 bases between. The CDR3 is 15 amino acids. Germline CDR1 PRHDT, CDR2 FYEKMQ (reference sequence). The CDR3 sequence is CASSLARGEANVLTF. Written as DNA, the CDR3 is TGTGCCAGCAGCTTAGCGAGAGGCGAGGCCAACGTCCTGACTTTC.

The chain links TRBV27 to TRBJ2-3; 11 bases are shared with TRBD2. The CDR3 is made up of 15 amino acids. With V trimmed by 5 bases and J by 1 base, 2 bases remained unmatched. Germline loops: CDR1 MNHEY, CDR2 SMNVEV (reference sequence). In nucleotides, the CDR3 is TGTGCCAGCAGTAAGACTAGCGGGGGCACAGATACGCAGTATTTT. Protein sequence: CASSKTSGGTDTQYF.

The chain recombines TRBV7-9 with TRBJ2-5, with 9 bases fitting TRBD2. After removal of 8 bases from V and 1 base from J, the junction contained 5 bases not matched to a gene. This CDR3 has 14 residues. Germline CDR1 SEHNR, CDR2 FQNEAQ (reference sequence). The CDR3 region has the DNA TGTGCCAGCCAAGAGACTAGCGGCCAAGAGACCCAGTACTTC. Residues: CASQETSGQETQYF.

The DNA for the CDR3 is TGTGCCAGCAGCAAGGAGGTTATCGGGGAGCTGTTTTTT. Translation: CASSKEVIGELFF. The chain uses TRBV5-4 and TRBJ2-2, with D perhaps matching TRBD2 (5 bases). From germline, CDR1 is SGHNT and CDR2 YYREEE (reference sequence). V was cut by 4 bases and J by 7 bases, with 11 bases left in between. This CDR3 spans 13 amino acids.

This clone has only a few counts. J is TRBJ2-3 and V is TRBV9, with D unclear. V lost 0 bases and J lost 1, with 9 bases in between. This CDR3 comprises 15 residues. CDR1 and CDR2 from the germline V gene are SGDLS and YYNGEE. The CDR3 coding sequence is TGTGCCAGCAGCGTAGGAGGCCTAGGCACAGATACGCAGTATTTT. Protein sequence: CASSVGGLGTDTQYF. The full variable domain, its missing parts supplied by reference TRBV9 and TRBJ2-3, is DSGVTQTPKHLITATGQRVTLRCSPRSGDLSVYWYQQSLDQGLQFLIQYYNGEERAKGNILERFSAQQFPDLHSELNLSSLELGDSALYFCASSVGGLGTDTQYFGPGTRLTVL.

The V and J genes are TRBV18 and TRBJ2-1, with 7 bases that match TRBD2. Germline CDR1 reads KGHSH; CDR2 reads LQKENI. The CDR3 has 15 amino acids. V was clipped by 6 bases and J by 4 bases; unmatched bases: 9. DNA of the CDR3: TGTGCCAGCTCCACCACCGGGACTACATACAATGAGCAGTTCTTC. Residues: CASSTTGTTYNEQFF.

This chain links TRBV4-3 with TRBJ2-3; D is undetermined. Trimming left V 4 bases short and J 3 bases short, with 8 bases between. This CDR3 is 13 amino acids long. Looked up from germline, CDR1 is LGHNA and CDR2 is YSLEER. This CDR3 reads CASSPRATDTQYF. CDR3 DNA: TGCGCCAGCAGCCCTCGCGCGACAGATACGCAGTATTTT.

The CDR3 region is CARATPLRTEQYF. Written as DNA, the CDR3 is TGTGCCCGGGCAACTCCCCTGAGAACCGAGCAGTACTTC. The rearrangement uses TRBV30 and TRBJ2-7; D gene uncertain. Trimming pared 8 bases from V and 6 bases from J, leaving 20 bases between. The germline gives CDR1 GTSNPN, CDR2 SVGIG (reference sequence). The CDR3 loop spans 13 amino acids.

This chain connects TRBV6-5 to TRBJ2-7; 8 nucleotides line up with TRBD1. V lost 6 bases to trimming and J lost 4 bases; unmatched junction nucleotides: 8. CDR3 length: 14 amino acids. Germline CDR1 reads MNHEY; CDR2 reads SVGAGI. CDR3 residues: CASRQGQARYEQYF. The DNA of the CDR3 is TGTGCCAGCAGACAGGGACAGGCACGGTACGAGCAGTACTTC.

The rearrangement links TRBV30 to TRBJ1-6, with a possible D match to TRBD1 (6 bases). Trimming took 3 bases from V and 7 from J, leaving 13 bases between them. The CDR3 is made up of 14 amino acids. Looked up from germline, CDR1 is GTSNPN and CDR2 is SVGIG (reference sequence). The CDR3 coding sequence is TGTGCCTGGAGGGCCGACAGGCAAAATTCACCCCTCCACTTT. It translates to CAWRADRQNSPLHF.

In nucleotides, the CDR3 is TGCGCCAGCAGCCAAGACGGGGCTAGCGGGAGGTGGAATGAGCAGTTCTTC. Protein: CASSQDGASGRWNEQFF. This sequence joins TRBV4-3 and TRBJ2-1; the match to TRBD2 covers 11 bases. The trim removed 0 bases at V and 7 bases at J, leaving 8 bases unmatched. CDR1 LGHNA and CDR2 YSLEER come from the germline V gene. The CDR3 is 17 residues long.

Details on this clone: Other nucleotide sequences from this sample produce the same CDR3. This rearrangement joins TRBV20-1 to TRBJ2-3; D ambiguous. Between the trimmed V and J ends, which lost 1 base and 3 bases, there was a span of 2 bases. CDR3 length: 11 amino acids. In germline, CDR1 is DFQATT, CDR2 SNEGSKA (reference sequence). CDR3 residues: CSARGTDTQYF. DNA for the CDR3: TGCAGTGCTAGAGGAACAGATACGCAGTATTTT.

This clone has only a few counts. The rearrangement links TRBV29-1 to TRBJ1-2; D is perhaps TRBD1 (6 bases). Germline V gives CDR1 SQVTM, CDR2 ANQGSEA. CDR3 size: 11 residues. V gave up 6 bases and J gave up 5 bases, with 10 bases separating them. The CDR3 reads CSVFGQYGYTF. In DNA form, the CDR3 reads TGCAGCGTATTCGGACAGTATGGCTACACCTTC.

The chain employs TRBV30 and TRBJ1-1; 7 bases match TRBD1. V shed 2 bases, J shed 0 bases, and the junction held 6 bases outside the gene matches. Germline V gene sequence: CDR1 GTSNPN, CDR2 SVGIG (reference sequence). This CDR3 is 15 amino acids long. CDR3 nucleotide sequence: TGTGCCTGGAGTCCCCCTGACAGGGTGAACACTGAAGCTTTCTTT. Translated: CAWSPPDRVNTEAFF. The whole variable domain, filled in from reference TRBV30 and TRBJ1-1, reads SQTIHQWPATLVQPVGSPLSLECTVEGTSNPNLYWYRQAAGRGLQLLFYSVGIGQISSEVPQNLSASRPQDRQFILSSKKLLLSDSGFYLCAWSPPDRVNTEAFFGQGTRLTVV.

The chain links TRBV29-1 to TRBJ2-7, with 7 bases lining up with TRBD1. The length of the CDR3 is 12 residues. CDR1 SQVTM and CDR2 ANQGSEA come from the germline V gene. This chain's CDR3 is CATGETAYEQYF. CDR3 nucleotides: TGCGCAACAGGGGAAACAGCCTACGAGCAGTACTTC.